One sample yielded the 18 T cell receptor beta chains listed below, sequenced in a study of blood T cell repertoires in COVID-19. Generated by immunoSEQ multiplex PCR, the TCRdb table keeps only in-frame clones and is missing some. The sample has 40,000 to 55,000 clones; around 82% are singletons. What was sequenced was peripheral blood. The receptor set was obtained from a woman in her 70s with acute or convalescent COVID-19.

The V call is TRBV2, the J call TRBJ2-5, with 12 positions matching TRBD2. The trim removed 7 bases at V and 2 bases at J, leaving 5 bases unmatched. Germline-derived CDR1 and CDR2 are SNHLY and FYNNEI. The CDR3 is 15 amino acids. The chain's CDR3 is CASTSGTSGQETQYF. Here the CDR3 DNA reads TGTGCCAGCACCTCAGGGACTAGCGGGCAAGAGACCCAGTACTTC.

The genes are TRBV7-2 and TRBJ2-7, with D tentatively TRBD2 (6 bases). From germline, CDR1 is SGHTA and CDR2 FQGNSA. This CDR3 has 13 residues. Trimming took 5 bases from V and 6 from J, leaving 14 bases between them. CDR3: CASSPPGGTEQYF. The CDR3 DNA sequence: TGTGCCAGCAGCCCACCAGGCGGGACCGAGCAGTACTTC.

This chain joins TRBV9 and TRBJ2-3; D might be TRBD2 (6 bases). The V gene's germline CDR1 is SGDLS and CDR2 YYNGEE. The V end was cut by 1 base, the J end by 4 bases, with 10 bases between. This CDR3 region has 14 residues. CDR3 sequence (DNA): TGTGCCAGCAGCGTATTGGGAGGCGCAGATACGCAGTATTTT. Translating gives CASSVLGGADTQYF.

V usage is TRBV10-2 and J usage is TRBJ2-1; 7 bases agree with TRBD2. Germline V lookup: CDR1 WSHSY, CDR2 SAAADI. V shed 3 bases and J 7 bases; nucleotides not matched to a gene: 9. The CDR3 is made up of 15 amino acids. As DNA, the CDR3 is TGCGCCAGCAGTGATGGGGGGGAACCAACAAATGAGCAGTTCTTC. As protein: CASSDGGEPTNEQFF.

This clone was recorded only once. V usage is TRBV5-4 and J usage is TRBJ2-3, with a possible D match to TRBD1 (5 bases). Germline CDR1 SGHNT, CDR2 YYREEE (reference sequence). Trimming cost V 0 bases and J 2 bases, with 10 bases left between them. CDR3 size: 15 residues. The CDR3 DNA sequence: TGTGCCAGCAGCTTGGTCAGGGCAGTCACAGATACGCAGTATTTT. It yields the protein CASSLVRAVTDTQYF.

This chain uses TRBV19 with TRBJ2-4, with D perhaps TRBD1 (6 bases). CDR1 and CDR2 from the germline V gene are LNHDA and SQIVND (reference sequence). CDR3 size: 16 residues. Trimming took off 3 bases at V and 7 bases at J, with 19 bases between the two ends. This CDR3 is CASSILGVAGENIQYF. CDR3 bases: TGTGCCAGTAGTATTTTAGGGGTCGCAGGGGAGAACATTCAGTACTTC. The full variable domain, with the rest looked up from reference TRBV19 and TRBJ2-4, is DGGITQSPKYLFRKEGQNVTLSCEQNLNHDAMYWYRQDPGQGLRLIYYSQIVNDFQKGDIAEGYSVSREKKESFPLTVTSAQKNPTAFYLCASSILGVAGENIQYFGAGTRLSVL.

The rearrangement joins TRBV3-1 (or the pseudogene TRBV3-2) to TRBJ2-3; weak D call: TRBD1 (5 bases). The CDR3 has 14 residues. Germline V gives CDR1 LGHDT, CDR2 YNNKEL (reference sequence). Trimming took off 4 bases at V and 2 bases at J, with 10 bases between the two ends. CDR3 sequence (DNA): TGTGCCAGCAGCCTCGGACACAACACAGATACGCAGTATTTT. Protein: CASSLGHNTDTQYF.

V and J are TRBV6-2 or TRBV6-3 and TRBJ2-7; 10 positions match TRBD2. From germline, CDR1 is MNHEY and CDR2 SVGEGT. This CDR3 has 15 amino acids. After removal of 2 bases from V and 3 bases from J, the junction contained 4 bases not matched to a gene. CDR3 DNA sequence: TGTGCCAGCAGTTACCCCCTAGCGGGAGACTACGAGCAGTACTTC. Its protein is CASSYPLAGDYEQYF.

In its sample, this clone was seen once. V usage is TRBV4-2 and J usage is TRBJ2-3, with 7 nucleotides matching TRBD2. V lost 4 bases to trimming and J lost 1 base; unmatched junction nucleotides: 14. CDR3 length: 18 amino acids. Germline CDR1 LGHNA, CDR2 YNFKEQ. The CDR3, as DNA: TGTGCCAGCAGCCCAACGGGGCGCGGGAGCCGTGGCACAGATACGCAGTATTTT. It codes for CASSPTGRGSRGTDTQYF.

The J gene is TRBJ2-1, the V gene TRBV7-2; 8 nucleotides line up with TRBD1. This CDR3 spans 14 amino acids. The J segment lost 8 bases and the V segment lost 2 bases, leaving 5 bases of the junction unmatched. In germline, CDR1 is SGHTA, CDR2 FQGNSA. The CDR3 DNA reads as TGTGCCAGCAGCTTATCAGGGGGCCGGGATGAGCAGTTCTTC. It specifies CASSLSGGRDEQFF.

The chain has TRBV5-6 and TRBJ2-7; no clear D gene. The CDR3 covers 12 residues. Trimming took 4 bases from V and 6 from J, leaving 11 bases between them. CDR1 SGHDT and CDR2 YYEEEE come from the germline V gene. The CDR3 DNA follows: TGTGCCAGCAGCCTTCTAGTATCCGAGCAGTACTTC. This translates into CASSLLVSEQYF.

The gene calls are TRBV29-1 and TRBJ2-2; 8 bases line up with TRBD1. With 6 bases clipped from V and 6 bases from J, the junction kept 3 bases outside the gene matches. CDR1 SQVTM and CDR2 ANQGSEA come from the germline V gene. This CDR3 comprises 12 residues. The CDR3 sequence is CSVNRGAGELFF. CDR3 nucleotide sequence: TGCAGCGTAAACAGGGGGGCCGGGGAGCTGTTTTTT.

This clone was detected a few times. The rearrangement links TRBV27 to TRBJ1-1; the D gene is possibly TRBD1 (6 bases). Looked up from germline, CDR1 is MNHEY and CDR2 is SMNVEV (reference sequence). V was pared by 2 bases and J by 1 base, with 11 bases between. This CDR3 spans 15 amino acids. This CDR3 reads CASSLGQKGNTEAFF. DNA of the CDR3: TGTGCCAGCAGTTTAGGACAGAAGGGGAACACTGAAGCTTTCTTT.

The rearrangement joins TRBV25-1 to TRBJ2-5; TRBD2 agrees at 9 bases. Germline CDR1 MGHDK, CDR2 SYGVNS. V dropped 1 base and J dropped 2; count of bases not matched to a gene: 5. There are 16 residues in the CDR3. CDR3 bases: TGTGCCAGCAGTGAATTTGCGGGGGGGAGACAAGAGACCCAGTACTTC. This encodes CASSEFAGGRQETQYF.

V is TRBV7-9 and J is TRBJ2-7; possible D gene TRBD1, 6 bases. This CDR3 comprises 17 residues. V was shortened by 3 bases and J by 2 bases, with 20 bases between the two germline ends. The germline V gene encodes CDR1 SEHNR and CDR2 FQNEAQ (reference sequence). The CDR3 spells CASSFPRKGHQTYEQYF. The CDR3 DNA reads as TGTGCCAGCAGCTTCCCACGAAAGGGACACCAAACCTACGAGCAGTACTTC.

This chain links TRBV7-9 with TRBJ2-1; tentative D call: TRBD1 (5 bases). CDR3 length equals 17 residues. Germline CDR1 and CDR2: SEHNR and FQNEAQ (reference sequence). Trimming removed 3 bases from V and 2 bases from J, with 17 bases in between. The CDR3 reads CASSFGQGVSPYNEQFF. CDR3 sequence (DNA): TGTGCCAGCAGCTTCGGCCAGGGTGTTAGCCCCTACAATGAGCAGTTCTTC.

The chain employs TRBV28 and TRBJ2-1; 9 bases are a match to TRBD2. The CDR3 extends over 13 amino acids. Germline values: CDR1 MDHEN, CDR2 SYDVKM. The V and J ends lost 10 bases and 10 bases, in that order; junction bases with no gene match: 11. CDR3 nucleotide sequence: TGTGCCACAACTAGCGGGCGTACCCTAGAGCAGTTCTTC. The encoded protein is CATTSGRTLEQFF. Looking up the rest from reference TRBV28 and TRBJ2-1 gives the full variable domain: DVKVTQSSRYLVKRTGEKVFLECVQDMDHENMFWYRQDPGLGLRLIYFSYDVKMKEKGDIPEGYSVSREKKERFSLILESASTNQTSMYLCATTSGRTLEQFFGPGTRLTVL.

The chain uses TRBV6-4 and TRBJ2-7; D is perhaps TRBD2 (6 bases). Germline lookup yields CDR1 MRHNA and CDR2 SNTAGT. Trimming took 5 bases from V and 3 from J, leaving 17 bases between them. The CDR3 sequence is 15 residues long. The CDR3 region has the DNA TGTGCCAGCAGTTCTCCTATTAGCGGTAACTACGAGCAGTACTTC. Protein: CASSSPISGNYEQYF.